The entry below describes one T cell receptor beta chain. Its antigen is unidentified. This entry is derived from a study of cytomegalovirus exposure and HLA in healthy donors. Amplification used 60 Vbeta primers and 13 Jbeta primers. Clones were sequenced by immunoSEQ multiplex PCR, and TCRdb holds only the in-frame ones, with some missing. Of about 180,000 clones in the sample, 80% were seen once. Germline V gene lookup returns CDR1 MNHEY and CDR2 SMNVEV (reference sequence). The J segment lost 4 bases and the V segment lost 4 bases, leaving 3 bases of the junction unmatched. This CDR3 has 13 residues. Overall study results and limits: Reported findings show TCR beta sequences accurately forecast HLA-A and HLA-B alleles in most subjects.

The chain couples TRBV27 to TRBJ2-7; 8 bases agree with TRBD2. This sequence originates from a girl between 10 and 17 years old in good health and CMV-seropositive. The material sequenced was PBMCs. CDR3 amino acids: CASSSREVYEQYF. CDR3 DNA sequence: TGTGCCAGCAGTTCGCGGGAGGTTTACGAGCAGTACTTC.